A single TCR beta chain is shown here with its context. What it recognizes is unknown. The record originates from a study of T cell repertoires in cytomegalovirus infection. About the study: Both CMV infection and a matching HLA type were indicated by public TCR beta signatures. Whole-study results and caveats: HLA-C-restricted, CMV-specific TCR beta clonotypes were dominant ex vivo. CMV carriers with the relevant HLA were identified by cumulative public TCR beta family frequency.

MiXCR, applied by TCRdb to the reads, yields one record per CDR3 protein. In the table there are 150,000 or so distinct CDR3 sequences, over 15% of which are singletons. V dropped 4 bases and J dropped 5; count of bases not matched to a gene: 5. Germline V gene data show CDR1 as KGHSH and CDR2 as LQKENI. The CDR3 is 14 amino acids. This sequence originates from a human donor in good health (CMV status not recorded). Some clones in this sample may be carry-over from other donors' samples. The chain joins TRBV18 to TRBJ2-5, with 9 bases that match TRBD2. Sequences were obtained from CD8+ T cells from PBMCs. The CDR3 nucleotides are TGTGCCAGCTCACTACCTAGCGGGATGGAGACCCAGTACTTC. Protein: CASSLPSGMETQYF.